This T cell receptor beta chain was profiled in a study of blood T cell repertoires in COVID-19. The assay was immunoSEQ multiplex PCR, and TCRdb's table has in-frame clones only and misses some. In the table there are about 410,000 clones, roughly 89% of which are singletons. The CDR3 is 12 residues long. The germline V gene has CDR1 MNHEY and CDR2 SVGAGI. V shed 10 bases and J shed 8 bases, with 17 bases lying between them. The chain employs TRBV6-5 and TRBJ1-2; tentatively, D is TRBD1 (6 bases). The TCR was taken from a woman aged 30 to 39 with active or convalescent COVID-19. The sample was peripheral blood. Written as DNA, the CDR3 is TGTGCCACAAGAACGTCAGGGGACGGCTACACCTTC. Translation: CATRTSGDGYTF.